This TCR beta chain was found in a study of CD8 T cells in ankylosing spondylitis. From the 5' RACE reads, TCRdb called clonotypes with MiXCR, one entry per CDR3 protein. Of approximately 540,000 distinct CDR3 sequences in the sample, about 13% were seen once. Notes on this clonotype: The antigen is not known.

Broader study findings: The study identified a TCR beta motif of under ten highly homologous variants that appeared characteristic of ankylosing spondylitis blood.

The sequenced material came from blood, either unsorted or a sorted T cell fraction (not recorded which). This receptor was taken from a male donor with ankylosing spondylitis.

The CDR3 bases are TGTGCCAGCAGCTTCAGCGAGAGCTCCTACAATGAGCAGTTCTTC. Translating gives CASSFSESSYNEQFF. This sequence joins TRBV7-8 and TRBJ2-1; D is unclear. The CDR3 length is 15 residues. The germline CDR1 and CDR2 sequences are SGHVS and FQNEAQ. V lost 3 bases to trimming and J lost 0 bases, with 9 bases between them.